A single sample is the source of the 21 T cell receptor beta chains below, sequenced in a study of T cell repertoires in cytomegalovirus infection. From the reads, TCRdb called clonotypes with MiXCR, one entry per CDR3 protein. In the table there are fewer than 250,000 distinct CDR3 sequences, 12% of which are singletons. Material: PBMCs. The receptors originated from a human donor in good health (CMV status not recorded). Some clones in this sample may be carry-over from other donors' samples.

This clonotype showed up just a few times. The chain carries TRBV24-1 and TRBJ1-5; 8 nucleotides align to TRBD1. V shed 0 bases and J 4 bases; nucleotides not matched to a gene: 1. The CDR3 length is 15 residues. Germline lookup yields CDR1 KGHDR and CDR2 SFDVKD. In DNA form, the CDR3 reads TGTGCCACCAGTGATTTGGACAGGGGAAATCAGCCCCAGCATTTT. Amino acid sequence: CATSDLDRGNQPQHF.

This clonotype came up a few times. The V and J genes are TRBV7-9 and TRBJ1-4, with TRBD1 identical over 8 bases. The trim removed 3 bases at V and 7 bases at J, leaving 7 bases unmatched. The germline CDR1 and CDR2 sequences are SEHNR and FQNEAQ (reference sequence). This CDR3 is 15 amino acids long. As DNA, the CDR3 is TGTGCCAGCAGCTTTCAGGGGGCTCTGGGTGAAAAACTGTTTTTT. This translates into CASSFQGALGEKLFF.

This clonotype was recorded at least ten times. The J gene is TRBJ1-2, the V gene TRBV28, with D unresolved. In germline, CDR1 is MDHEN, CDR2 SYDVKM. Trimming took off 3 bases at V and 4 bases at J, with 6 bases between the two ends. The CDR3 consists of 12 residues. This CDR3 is CASSFGPYGYTF. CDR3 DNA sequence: TGTGCCAGCAGTTTTGGTCCCTATGGCTACACCTTC.

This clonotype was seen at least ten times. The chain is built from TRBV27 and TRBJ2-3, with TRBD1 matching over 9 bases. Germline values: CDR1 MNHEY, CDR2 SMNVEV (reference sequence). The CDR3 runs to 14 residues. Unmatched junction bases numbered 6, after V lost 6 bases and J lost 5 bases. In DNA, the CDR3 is TGTGCCAGCAGCTTGACAGGGGGGGAAGATACGCAGTATTTT. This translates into CASSLTGGEDTQYF.

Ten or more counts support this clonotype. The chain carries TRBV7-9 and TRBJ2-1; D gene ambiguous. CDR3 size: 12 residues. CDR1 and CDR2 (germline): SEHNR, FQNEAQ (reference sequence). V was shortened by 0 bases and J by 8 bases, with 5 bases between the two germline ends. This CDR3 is CASSLAGYEQFF. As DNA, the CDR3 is TGTGCCAGCAGCTTAGCAGGGTATGAGCAGTTCTTC.

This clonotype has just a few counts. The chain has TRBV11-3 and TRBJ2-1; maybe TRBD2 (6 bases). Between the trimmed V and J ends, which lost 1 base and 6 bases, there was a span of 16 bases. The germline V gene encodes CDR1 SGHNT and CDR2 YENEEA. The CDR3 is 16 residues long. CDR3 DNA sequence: TGTGCCAGCAGCTTAGTCGGGCAGGCGGGGCCCAATGAGCAGTTCTTC. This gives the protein CASSLVGQAGPNEQFF.

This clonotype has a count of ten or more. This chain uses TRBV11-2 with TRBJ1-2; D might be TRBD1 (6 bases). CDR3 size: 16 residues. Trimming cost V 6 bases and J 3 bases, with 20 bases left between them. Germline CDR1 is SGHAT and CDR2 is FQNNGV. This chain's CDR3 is CASRGSKTGPHYGYTF. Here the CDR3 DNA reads TGTGCCAGCAGGGGGTCAAAGACAGGACCTCACTATGGCTACACCTTC.

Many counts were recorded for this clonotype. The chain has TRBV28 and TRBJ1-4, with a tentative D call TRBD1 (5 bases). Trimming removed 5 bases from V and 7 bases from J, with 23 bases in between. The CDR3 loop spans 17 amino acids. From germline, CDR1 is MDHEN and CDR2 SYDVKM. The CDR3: CASSPPLQGLASEKLFF. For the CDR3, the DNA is TGTGCCAGCAGTCCACCACTCCAGGGTTTGGCAAGTGAAAAACTGTTTTTT.

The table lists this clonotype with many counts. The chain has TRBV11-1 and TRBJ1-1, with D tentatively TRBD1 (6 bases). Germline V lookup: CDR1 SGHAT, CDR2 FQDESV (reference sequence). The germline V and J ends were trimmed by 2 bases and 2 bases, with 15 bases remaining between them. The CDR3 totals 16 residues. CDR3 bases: TGTGCCAGCAGCTTATCGATTACGACAGGCAACACTGAAGCTTTCTTT. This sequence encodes CASSLSITTGNTEAFF.

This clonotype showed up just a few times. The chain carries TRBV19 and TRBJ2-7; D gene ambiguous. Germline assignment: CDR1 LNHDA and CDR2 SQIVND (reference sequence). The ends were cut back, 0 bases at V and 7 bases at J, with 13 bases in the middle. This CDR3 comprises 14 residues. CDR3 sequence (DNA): TGTGCCAGTAGTATAGACCCCTTCGAAGGTGAGCAGTACTTC. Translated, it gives CASSIDPFEGEQYF. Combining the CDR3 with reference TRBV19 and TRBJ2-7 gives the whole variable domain DGGITQSPKYLFRKEGQNVTLSCEQNLNHDAMYWYRQDPGQGLRLIYYSQIVNDFQKGDIAEGYSVSREKKESFPLTVTSAQKNPTAFYLCASSIDPFEGEQYFGPGTRLTVT.

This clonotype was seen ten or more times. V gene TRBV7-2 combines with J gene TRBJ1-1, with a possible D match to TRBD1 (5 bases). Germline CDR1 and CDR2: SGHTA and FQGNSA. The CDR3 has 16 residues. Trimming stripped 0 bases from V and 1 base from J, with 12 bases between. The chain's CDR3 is CASSLALGVRNTEAFF. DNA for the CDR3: TGTGCCAGCAGCTTAGCGCTGGGGGTGAGGAACACTGAAGCTTTCTTT. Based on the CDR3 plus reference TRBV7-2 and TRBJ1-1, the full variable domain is GAGVSQSPSNKVTEKGKDVELRCDPISGHTALYWYRQSLGQGLEFLIYFQGNSAPDKSGLPSDRFSAERTGGSVSTLTIQRTQQEDSAVYLCASSLALGVRNTEAFFGQGTRLTVV.

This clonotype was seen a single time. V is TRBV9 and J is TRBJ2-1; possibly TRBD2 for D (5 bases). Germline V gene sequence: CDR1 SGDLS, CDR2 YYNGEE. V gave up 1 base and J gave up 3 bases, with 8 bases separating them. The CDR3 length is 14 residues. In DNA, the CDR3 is TGTGCCAGCAGCGTACAAGCGGTCTACAATGAGCAGTTCTTC. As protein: CASSVQAVYNEQFF.

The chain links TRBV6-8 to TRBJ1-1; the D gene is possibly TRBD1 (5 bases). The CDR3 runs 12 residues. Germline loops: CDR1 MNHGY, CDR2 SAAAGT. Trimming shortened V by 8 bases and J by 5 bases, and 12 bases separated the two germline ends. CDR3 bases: TGTGCCAGCGGTGGGGCCGGGACTGAAGCTTTCTTT. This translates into CASGGAGTEAFF.

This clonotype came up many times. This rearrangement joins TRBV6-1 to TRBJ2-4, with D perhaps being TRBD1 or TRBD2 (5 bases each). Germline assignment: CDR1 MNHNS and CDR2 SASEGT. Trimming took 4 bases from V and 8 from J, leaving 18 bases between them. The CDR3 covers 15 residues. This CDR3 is CASSVGRHPKDIQYF. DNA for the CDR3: TGTGCCAGCAGTGTGGGACGTCACCCCAAGGACATTCAGTACTTC.

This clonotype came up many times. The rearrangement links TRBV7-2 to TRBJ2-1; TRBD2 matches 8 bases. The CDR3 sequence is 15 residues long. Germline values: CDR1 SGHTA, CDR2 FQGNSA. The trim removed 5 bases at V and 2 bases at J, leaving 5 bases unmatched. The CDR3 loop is CASSRGGGPYNEQFF. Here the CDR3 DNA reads TGTGCCAGCAGCCGGGGGGGAGGTCCCTACAATGAGCAGTTCTTC.

CDR3 sequence (DNA): TGTGCCATCAGTGAGGGACAGGCCTTGCGAGTAGAGACCCAGTACTTC. It encodes CAISEGQALRVETQYF. The chain uses TRBV10-3 and TRBJ2-5; TRBD1 matches at 7 bases. CDR3 size: 16 residues. From germline, CDR1 is ENHRY and CDR2 SYGVKD. Trimming at V came to 2 bases and at J to 4 bases, leaving 10 bases not matched to a gene.

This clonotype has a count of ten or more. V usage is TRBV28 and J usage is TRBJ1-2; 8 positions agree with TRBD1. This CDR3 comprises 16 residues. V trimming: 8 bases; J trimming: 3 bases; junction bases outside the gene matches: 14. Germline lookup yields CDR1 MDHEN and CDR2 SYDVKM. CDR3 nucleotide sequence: TGTGCCAGCTACGCCCATCGACAGGGGCCATACTATGGCTACACCTTC. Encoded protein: CASYAHRQGPYYGYTF.

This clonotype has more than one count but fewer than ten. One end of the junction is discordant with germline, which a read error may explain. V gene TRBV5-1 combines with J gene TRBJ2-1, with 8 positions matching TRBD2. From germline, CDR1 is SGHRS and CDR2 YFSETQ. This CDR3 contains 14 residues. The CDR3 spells CASSLDASGLGIIF. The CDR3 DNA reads TGCGCCAGCAGCTTGGATGCCTCGGGACTAGGAATAATCTTC.

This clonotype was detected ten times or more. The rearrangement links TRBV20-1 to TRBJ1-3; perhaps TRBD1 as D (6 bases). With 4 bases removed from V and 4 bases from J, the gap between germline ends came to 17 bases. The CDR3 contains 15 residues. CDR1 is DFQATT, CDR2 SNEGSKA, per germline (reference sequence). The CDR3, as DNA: TGCAGTGCTACCCCGGGGGCTGGTAAAGGAAACACCATATATTTT. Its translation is CSATPGAGKGNTIYF.

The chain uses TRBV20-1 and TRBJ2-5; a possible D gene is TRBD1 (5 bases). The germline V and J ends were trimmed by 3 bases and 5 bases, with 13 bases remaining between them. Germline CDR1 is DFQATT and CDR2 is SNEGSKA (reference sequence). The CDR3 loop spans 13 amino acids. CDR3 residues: CSASPQVGETQYF. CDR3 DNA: TGCAGTGCTAGCCCACAGGTCGGGGAGACCCAGTACTTC.

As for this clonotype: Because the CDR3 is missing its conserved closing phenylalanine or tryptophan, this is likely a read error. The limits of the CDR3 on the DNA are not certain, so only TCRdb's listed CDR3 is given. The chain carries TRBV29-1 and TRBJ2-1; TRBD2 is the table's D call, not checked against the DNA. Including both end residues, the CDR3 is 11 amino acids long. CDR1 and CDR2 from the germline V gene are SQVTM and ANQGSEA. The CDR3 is CSVEGTGPQEI.